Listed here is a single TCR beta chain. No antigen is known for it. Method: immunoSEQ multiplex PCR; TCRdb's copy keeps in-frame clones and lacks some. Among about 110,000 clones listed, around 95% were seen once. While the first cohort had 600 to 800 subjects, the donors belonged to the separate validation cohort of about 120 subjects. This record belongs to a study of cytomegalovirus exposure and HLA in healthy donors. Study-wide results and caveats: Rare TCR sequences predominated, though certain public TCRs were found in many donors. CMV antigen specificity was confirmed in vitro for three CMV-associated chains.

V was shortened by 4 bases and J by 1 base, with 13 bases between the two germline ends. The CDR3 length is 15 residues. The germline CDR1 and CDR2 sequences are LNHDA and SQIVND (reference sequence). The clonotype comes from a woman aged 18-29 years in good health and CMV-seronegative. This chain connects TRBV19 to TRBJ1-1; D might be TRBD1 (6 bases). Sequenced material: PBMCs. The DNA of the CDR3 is TGTGCCAGTAGTACACAGGGACACCGGAACACTGAAGCTTTCTTT. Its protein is CASSTQGHRNTEAFF.